This entry concerns a single T cell receptor (beta chain). The antigen is unknown. This sample was included in a study of CD8 T cells in ankylosing spondylitis. Quantitative barcoded 5'-RACE was used to prepare TCR beta libraries. MiXCR, applied by TCRdb to the 5' RACE reads, yields one record per CDR3 protein. The sample contains about 220,000 distinct CDR3 sequences, roughly 24% of which appear only once. Unmatched junction bases numbered 8, after V lost 2 bases and J lost 4 bases. The CDR3 consists of 15 residues. The germline gives CDR1 SGHRS, CDR2 YFSETQ. Study results and caveats: Certain motif variants had earlier appeared in reactive arthritis synovial fluid and blood. One TCR beta motif, made up of about 8 highly homologous variants, appeared characteristic of ankylosing spondylitis blood.

The chain carries TRBV5-1 and TRBJ2-7; 8 bases agree with TRBD2. The sequencing sample was made of blood, either unsorted or a sorted T cell fraction (not recorded which). This TCR was sampled from a male donor with ankylosing spondylitis or in good health (not recorded which). The CDR3 nucleotides read TGCGCCAGCAGCTTAACGGGAGGGCCCGGGTACGAGCAGTACTTC. Its protein is CASSLTGGPGYEQYF.